A selection of T cell receptor beta chains follows, all from one sample in a study of cytomegalovirus exposure and HLA in healthy donors. Libraries were prepared by immunoSEQ multiplex PCR; TCRdb keeps only in-frame clonotypes and omits some of them. This sample has 200,000 to 250,000 clones, with 70% to 80% found just once. Sequenced sample: PBMCs. Source of these receptors: a middle-aged man in good health and CMV-seronegative. The CDR3 runs from the conserved cysteine through the conserved F or W. Each record gives: V gene, clone size, J gene, CDR3 protein. Only part of the rows carry a size: once, few, many, or a class if the clone is expanded.

V: TRBV30; size: -; J: TRBJ2-6; CDR3: CAWTTDSWGPGASVLTF
V: TRBV7-2; size: -; J: TRBJ1-4; CDR3: CASSPIGYGTANEKLFF
V: TRBV7-3; size: -; J: TRBJ2-7; CDR3: CASSPTGETYEQYF
V: TRBV6-1; size: -; J: TRBJ1-5; CDR3: CASSEGYSFIQPQHF
V: TRBV2; size: -; J: TRBJ2-7; CDR3: CASSPRTSGSYEQYF
V: TRBV30; size: few; J: TRBJ1-5; CDR3: CAWSVQGGQPQHF
V: TRBV7-9; size: -; J: TRBJ1-2; CDR3: CASSPLGRTDGYTF
V: TRBV18; size: -; J: TRBJ2-1; CDR3: CASSPGRGGEQFF
V: TRBV18; size: once; J: TRBJ2-7; CDR3: CASSPTGFSYEQYF
V: TRBV11-2; size: -; J: TRBJ2-7; CDR3: CASSTNAGQTYEQYF
V: TRBV7-9; size: -; J: TRBJ2-1; CDR3: CASGLAGLAYGEQFF
V: TRBV2; size: -; J: TRBJ1-4; CDR3: CASSKDRVGEKLFF
V: TRBV14; size: -; J: TRBJ1-1; CDR3: CASSIMGAAEAFF
V: TRBV9; size: few; J: TRBJ2-3; CDR3: CASSAPGSGGATDTQYF
V: TRBV7-2; size: -; J: TRBJ2-1; CDR3: CASSLEARGTYNEQFF